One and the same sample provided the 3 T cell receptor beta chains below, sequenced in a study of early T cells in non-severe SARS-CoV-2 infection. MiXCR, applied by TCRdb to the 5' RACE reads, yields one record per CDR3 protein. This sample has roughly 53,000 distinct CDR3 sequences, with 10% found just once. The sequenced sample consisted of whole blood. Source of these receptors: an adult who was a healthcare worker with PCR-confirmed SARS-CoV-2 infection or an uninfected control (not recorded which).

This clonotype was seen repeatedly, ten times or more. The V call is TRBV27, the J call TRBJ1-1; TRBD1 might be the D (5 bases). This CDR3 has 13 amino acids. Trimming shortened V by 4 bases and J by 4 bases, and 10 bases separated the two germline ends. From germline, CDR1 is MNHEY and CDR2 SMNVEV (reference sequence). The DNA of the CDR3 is TGTGCCAGCAGTTCGGGACGGATCACTGAAGCTTTCTTT. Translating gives CASSSGRITEAFF.

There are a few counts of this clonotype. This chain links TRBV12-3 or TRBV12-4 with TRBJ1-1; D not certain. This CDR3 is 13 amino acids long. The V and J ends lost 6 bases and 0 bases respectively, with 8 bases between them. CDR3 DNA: TGTGCCAGCAGCTCGACCCTGAACACTGAAGCTTTCTTT. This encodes CASSSTLNTEAFF.

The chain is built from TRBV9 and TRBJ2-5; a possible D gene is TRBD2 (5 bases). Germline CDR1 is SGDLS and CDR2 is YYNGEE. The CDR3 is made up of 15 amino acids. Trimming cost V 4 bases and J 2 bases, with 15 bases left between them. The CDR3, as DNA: TGTGCCAGCAGCTCCCAAGGATGGAGGCAAGAGACCCAGTACTTC. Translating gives CASSSQGWRQETQYF.